This T cell receptor (beta chain) was identified during a study of control samples from healthy donors and cancer patients. Here immunoSEQ multiplex PCR was the method, and the copy in TCRdb shows in-frame clones only, minus some. The sample lists 150,000 to 160,000 clones, just under 95% occurring once. Germline-derived CDR1 and CDR2 are SGHTA and FQGNSA. The CDR3 runs 14 residues. Germline trimming cut 4 bases from V and 7 bases from J; bases unmatched to any gene: 6. The sample was blood. The TCR was taken from a man in his forties in good health. The chain joins TRBV7-2 to TRBJ2-1; TRBD2 aligns across 8 bases. The CDR3 spells CASSWGASGNEQFF. In DNA form, the CDR3 reads TGTGCCAGCAGCTGGGGGGCTAGCGGGAATGAGCAGTTCTTC.